This T cell receptor (beta chain) comes out of a study of early T cells in non-severe SARS-CoV-2 infection. At the level of the study: Sequencing of bulk RNA from unsorted whole blood was done, without chain pairing.

Molecules of cDNA were individually given unique molecular identifiers that were attached to them. One entry per CDR3 protein results from TCRdb running MiXCR on the 5' RACE reads. The sample includes about 100,000 distinct CDR3 sequences, around 14% seen only once; the top ten take around 2.4%. Regarding the study as a whole: Reliance on VDJdb matching favored anti-spike CD8 responses; private and CD4 specificities were missed.

As concerns this clonotype: The antigen remains unidentified.

Sequences were obtained from whole blood. The TCR sequence derives from an adult who was a healthcare worker with PCR-confirmed SARS-CoV-2 infection or an uninfected control (not recorded which).

CDR3: CATRPRGANTEAFF. DNA for the CDR3: TGTGCCACCCGCCCCAGGGGCGCAAATACTGAAGCTTTCTTT. This chain connects TRBV25-1 to TRBJ1-1; TRBD1 is a possible D gene (6 bases). This CDR3 is built from 14 residues. Trimming removed 10 bases at V and 5 bases at J, with 20 bases between. In germline, CDR1 is MGHDK, CDR2 SYGVNS.